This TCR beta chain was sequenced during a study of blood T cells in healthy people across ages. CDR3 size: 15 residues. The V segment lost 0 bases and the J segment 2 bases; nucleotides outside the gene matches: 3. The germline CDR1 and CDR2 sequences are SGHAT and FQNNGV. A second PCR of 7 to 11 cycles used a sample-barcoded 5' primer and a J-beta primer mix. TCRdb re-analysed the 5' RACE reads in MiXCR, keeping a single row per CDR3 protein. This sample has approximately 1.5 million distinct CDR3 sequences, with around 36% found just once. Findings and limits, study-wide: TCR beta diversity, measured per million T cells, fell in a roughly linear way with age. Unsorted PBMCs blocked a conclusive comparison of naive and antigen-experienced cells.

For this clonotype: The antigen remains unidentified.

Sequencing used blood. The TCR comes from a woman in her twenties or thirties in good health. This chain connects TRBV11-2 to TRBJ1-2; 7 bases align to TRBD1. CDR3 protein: CASSLDDRANYGYTF. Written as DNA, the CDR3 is TGTGCCAGCAGCTTAGATGACAGGGCAAACTATGGCTACACCTTC.